Below, one TCR beta chain is given with its context. This clonotype was picked up many times. The antigen it recognizes is unknown. No much larger clonotype is one base removed from it; base qualities were not supplied. Preparation of the library involved multiplex PCR. The instrument given in TCRdb is Illumina HiSeq 4000. TCR beta libraries were built with iRepertoire HTBI primers and Arm-PCR amplification of CDR3 regions. PCR products were gel purified before sequencing. The source study handled its data this way. A total of around 59 TRBV and 14 TRBJ segments were identified across samples and were used for gene usage analysis of CDR3 amino acid clonotypes. Filtered high-quality paired reads were merged into contigs using COPE and FqMerger. BLAST was used to align contigs to IMGT TRBV, TRBD and TRBJ reference genes, and CDR3 was defined according to IMGT. Highly expanded clones were defined as clonotypes with a frequency above 0.1%. Repertoire diversity was measured by Shannon entropy, and V-J evenness by the Gini coefficient. Clonotypes shared by more than one individual were considered public. TCRdb passed the public sequencing reads through fastp at Q25 and MiXCR, retaining productive beta sequences. Duplicate CDR3 protein sequences are folded into a single record with the most common DNA and genes. The V and J calls follow TCRdb's processing rather than the paper's. The sample table contains about 430,000 distinct CDR3 sequences; only one count was recorded for over 12% of them. The ten largest clonotypes hold about 8.2% of the sample.

This sample is part of a study of regulatory T cells in long-lasting Graves disease listed by TCRdb under 2021. For the study in its entirety: In the newly diagnosed Graves' disease group, patients had been taking antithyroid drugs for less than 3 months. A total of 35 or so samples were covered by TCR sequencing, comprising approximately 13 persistent and 20 newly diagnosed Graves' disease patients. Patients with persistent Graves' disease were compared with patients with newly diagnosed Graves' disease using TCR sequencing and RNA sequencing of peripheral blood. The study was registered as a clinical trial and conducted in China.

What the time point label conveys for this sample: newly diagnosed GD, antithyroid drugs for less than 3 months. For both TCR sequencing and RNA sequencing, RNA was extracted from PBMCs in TRIzol. The diagnosis of Graves' disease was made according to American Thyroid Association guidelines. Patients were recruited from an endocrinology department in Xi'an, China. Each patient gave approximately 8.8 milliliters of peripheral blood, collected in an EDTA anticoagulant tube. PBMCs were isolated by Ficoll Paque Plus density gradient separation without further T cell sorting. An Agilent 2100 Bioanalyzer and agarose gel were used to assess RNA quality, and a NanoDrop 2000 was used to measure RNA concentration. Study-wide conclusions, independent of this receptor: The authors acknowledged the small sample size as a limitation that may reduce accuracy. The study examined only peripheral blood because the primary lesion, thyroid tissue, could not be accessed. Sequencing and analysis were restricted to the TCR beta chain. Preferential use of TRBV28, TRBJ1-2 and TRBJ2-5 was observed in persistent disease, whereas TRBV20-1 and TRBJ2-1 were favored in newly diagnosed disease. A larger number of public clonotypes was shared among persistent patients (around 2,700) than among newly diagnosed patients (approximately 1,000). Compared with newly diagnosed patients, persistent Graves' disease patients had lower TCR Shannon entropy and fewer highly expanded clones, which suggests clonal expansion.

V is clipped by 5 bases and J by 2 bases, and the sequence between their germline boundaries is 8 bases long. From the cysteine up to the phenylalanine, the CDR3 has a length of 13 residues. Only the CDR3 portion is preserved as DNA: 39 bases, with reading frame beginning at the first base. The data were also submitted as part of a second study, on T cells in Graves' hyperthyroidism and ophthalmopathy. As the second paper documents: Graves' hyperthyroidism was defined as stable when no progression to ophthalmopathy occurred over 18 months of follow-up. Hyperthyroidism patients were newly diagnosed, had a disease duration of under 2 months, and were aged 18 to 65 years. Any patient with an uncontrolled infection, another autoimmune disease, pregnancy or lactation was excluded. Diagnoses relied on clinical symptoms, serum thyroxine and TRAb, thyroid ultrasound and orbital computed tomography. A first-round RT-PCR of the TCR CDR3 used the HTBI primer set with the Qiagen OneStep RT-PCR kit. Most expanded thyroid clonotypes (frequency above 0.001) were also detected in blood, a finding suggesting that blood repertoires may reflect thyroid immune responses. Ophthalmopathy was separated from stable hyperthyroidism by a 13 V-J signature model, with over 85% sensitivity and 81% to 82% specificity obtained in cross-validation and 80%/75% obtained in testing. In validation, progression to ophthalmopathy was predicted by the model with 55% to 71% sensitivity and 72.22% specificity, a median of around 5.9 months before onset. A discovery cohort of about 95 patients, 43 with Graves' ophthalmopathy and about 58 with stable Graves' hyperthyroidism, was used to find distinguishing TCR V-J signatures. Prospective prediction of ophthalmopathy was tested in an independent validation cohort consisting of under 20 hyperthyroidism patients and more than 15 patients who later progressed to ophthalmopathy. The roughly 91 discovery patients were randomly split 7:3 into training and test sets. The study also compared thyroid tissue and blood T-cell repertoires from a handful of Graves' hyperthyroidism patients. After sampling, hyperthyroidism patients received methimazole starting at 30 mg daily, and ophthalmopathy patients received high-dose intravenous methylprednisolone. Libraries were constructed in a second round of multiplex PCR, after which size selection and purification were performed. Sequencing of the libraries was done on an Illumina HiSeq2000 using paired-end 100 bp reads. Raw data were processed with SOAPnuke, discarding reads with adapters, uncalled bases, mean Phred below 15, or no exact constant-primer or identifier match. COPE v1.2.5 was used to merge high-quality paired reads, and clonotypes were defined as unique nucleotide sequences. MiTCR v1.1 was used to align clonotypes to the IMGT TRBV, TRBD and TRBJ reference segments. Only V-J combinations with frequency above 0.0001, covering 99% to 99.2% of repertoires, were analysed. The TCS score was defined as the ratio of F50 (clonal expansion) to E x V (chaos), calculated using BLOSUM62-based TCRdist between CDR3 peptides within each V-J. Welch's t-statistics and random forest reduced roughly 540 V-J features to 10 to 15, which were used in a naive Bayes classifier (R e1071). No statistical method was used to fix the sample size in advance, and group allocation was not hidden from the investigators. TCR Vbeta CDR3 sequencing of some 140 peripheral blood samples (approximately 44 ophthalmopathy, 75 or so hyperthyroidism and roughly 17 progressor patients) is reported in the paper.

The clonotype originates from a woman between 40 and 55 years old with Graves disease. Donor details come from another sample of the same person, matched by shared clones. This material consisted of peripheral blood mononuclear cells (PBMCs), taken at new diagnosis, from a patient treated with antithyroid drugs. This receptor chain uses TRBV12-3 or TRBV12-4 and TRBJ2-3, with no confident D gene call. The CDR3 corresponds to CASSPASTDTQYF. At the DNA level, the sequence is TGTGCCAGCAGTCCGGCATCCACAGATACGCAGTATTTT.